Sequencing of this T cell receptor (beta chain) was carried out in a study of shared clonotypes between healthy human individuals. The data were produced by immunoSEQ multiplex PCR, yet TCRdb's version contains in-frame clones alone and is incomplete. The sample gives some 1,400,000 clones, about 96% of which show up once; over 1% is in the top ten. Details on this clone: Its antigen is currently unknown.

Trimming removed 3 bases from V and 10 bases from J, with 13 bases in between. This CDR3 is built from 12 residues. In germline, CDR1 is SGDLS, CDR2 YYNGEE. Study-wide findings and caveats: Across four donors, naive CD4 shared about 5%, naive CD8 around 3.5%, memory CD4 roughly 2.2%, memory CD8 0.4%.

This receptor was identified in a man aged 30-40 years in good health. The sample consisted of naive CD4+ T cells sorted from blood. The subset is: CD45RA+ positively selected. The gene calls are TRBV9 and TRBJ1-2; D unclear. CDR3 sequence: CASSERTGPYTF. The CDR3 nucleotides read TGTGCCAGCAGCGAGAGGACGGGCCCCTACACCTTC.